These T cell receptor beta chains were read from a single sample in a study of T cell responses to AZD1222 COVID-19 vaccine. Assay used: immunoSEQ multiplex PCR; TCRdb lists only in-frame clones, some missing. The sample holds about 170,000 clones, about nine tenths seen once. The input for sequencing was peripheral blood, taken on day 0 of AZD1222 vaccination. The receptors stem from an adult in good health. Both conserved end residues are part of each CDR3. Fields, in order: J gene, V gene, clone size, D gene, CDR3 protein, CDR3 DNA. A D gene is named only where the DNA matches it firmly. Some rows have no size entry. The others give once, few or many, or a class for an expanded clone.

TRBJ2-1 | TRBV19 | . | TRBD2 | CASSITSGSLQFF | TGTGCCAGTAGTATCACTAGCGGGAGTTTGCAGTTCTTC
TRBJ2-3 | TRBV5-4 | . | . | CASSAGTTSSTDTQYF | TGTGCCAGCAGCGCAGGGACCACTTCTAGCACAGATACGCAGTATTTT
TRBJ1-2 | TRBV7-2 | . | . | CASSLGPGGLYGYTF | TGTGCCAGCAGCTTAGGCCCGGGCGGTCTTTATGGCTACACCTTC
TRBJ1-1 | TRBV6-5 | . | TRBD1 | CASSPGTANTEAFF | TGTGCCAGCAGTCCCGGGACAGCAAACACTGAAGCTTTCTTT
TRBJ1-5 | TRBV5-1 | . | . | CASSLGTNQPQHF | TGCGCCAGCAGCTTGGGGACCAATCAGCCCCAGCATTTT
TRBJ1-1 | TRBV7-9 | . | . | CASSLGASMNTEAFF | TGTGCCAGCAGCTTAGGAGCCAGTATGAACACTGAAGCTTTCTTT
TRBJ2-4 | TRBV28 | once | TRBD1 | CASSPRDRVAKNIQYF | TGTGCCAGCAGCCCACGGGACAGGGTAGCCAAAAACATTCAGTACTTC
TRBJ2-7 | TRBV27 | . | . | CASSLSTGGPSYEQYF | TGTGCCAGCAGTTTATCGACCGGGGGCCCGTCCTACGAGCAGTACTTC
TRBJ1-5 | TRBV6-2/TRBV6-3 | . | . | CASTPTGSGSPQHF | TGTGCCAGCACCCCTACAGGGAGCGGGTCCCCCCAGCATTTT
TRBJ2-1 | TRBV19 | . | . | CASSGGMINEQFF | TGTGCCAGTAGTGGAGGGATGATAAATGAGCAGTTCTTC
TRBJ1-2 | TRBV3-1/TRBV3-2 | . | . | CASSPKHGGIYGYTF | TGTGCCAGCAGCCCTAAGCACGGCGGTATCTATGGCTACACCTTC
TRBJ1-3 | TRBV7-2 | . | . | CASTHLTPRLPNSGNTIYF | TGTGCCAGCACCCATCTAACCCCACGATTACCGAACTCTGGAAACACCATATATTTT
TRBJ2-2 | TRBV4-1 | once | TRBD1 | CASSQGPIGGAAGELFF | TGCGCCAGCAGCCAAGGACCGATAGGGGGCGCGGCCGGGGAGCTGTTTTTT
TRBJ2-1 | TRBV19 | . | . | CASSTRGRSYNEQFF | TGTGCCAGTAGCACGAGGGGACGCTCCTACAATGAGCAGTTCTTC
TRBJ1-6 | TRBV30 | . | TRBD1 | CAWRGQGTYNSPLHF | TGTGCCTGGAGGGGACAGGGGACCTATAATTCACCCCTCCACTTT
TRBJ2-7 | TRBV6-2/TRBV6-3 | once | . | CASSYSPPNEQYF | TGTGCCAGCAGTTACTCACCACCAAACGAGCAGTACTTC
TRBJ1-5 | TRBV21-1 | . | . | CASSKARYQRYSNQPQHF | TGTGCCAGCAGCAAAGCGAGGTACCAGAGATATAGCAATCAGCCCCAGCATTTT
TRBJ2-2 | TRBV11-3 | . | TRBD2 | CASSHSGRASNGELFF | TGTGCCAGCAGCCATAGCGGGAGGGCCTCGAACGGGGAGCTGTTTTTT
TRBJ2-7 | TRBV20-1 | once | . | CSARDPENF | TGCAGTGCTAGAGATCCCGAAAACTTC
TRBJ2-5 | TRBV7-9 | few | TRBD2 | CASSPGTSGETQYF | TGTGCCAGCAGCCCAGGGACTAGCGGAGAGACCCAGTACTTC
TRBJ1-1 | TRBV1 | once | . | CTSSQEVQGGTEAFF | TGCACCAGCAGCCAAGAAGTGCAGGGGGGGACTGAAGCTTTCTTT
TRBJ1-1 | TRBV27 | . | TRBD1 | CASSLDRGNEAFF | TGTGCCAGCAGTTTGGACAGGGGGAATGAAGCTTTCTTT
TRBJ2-1 | TRBV5-1 | . | TRBD2 | CASSLRASGVYNEQFF | TGCGCCAGCAGCCTCCGGGCTAGCGGGGTCTACAATGAGCAGTTCTTC
TRBJ1-3 | TRBV7-6 | . | . | CASSFRGDSGNTIYF | TGTGCCAGCAGCTTCAGGGGAGACTCTGGAAACACCATATATTTT
TRBJ2-5 | TRBV12-3/TRBV12-4 | . | . | CASSLRGDQYF | TGTGCCAGCAGTTTAAGGGGTGACCAGTACTTC
TRBJ2-7 | TRBV5-4 | . | TRBD2 | CASSFPTRTSGGNEQYF | TGTGCCAGCAGCTTCCCGACGAGGACTAGCGGGGGGAACGAGCAGTACTTC
TRBJ2-1 | TRBV4-2 | . | . | CASSQKKEQFF | TGTGCCAGCAGCCAAAAGAAGGAGCAGTTCTTC
TRBJ2-7 | TRBV15 | . | TRBD2 | CATSRERGGRGEQYF | TGTGCCACCAGCAGAGAAAGGGGCGGGAGAGGCGAGCAGTACTTC
TRBJ2-7 | TRBV12-3/TRBV12-4 | . | . | CASSLLLYEQYF | TGTGCCAGCAGTTTACTGCTCTACGAGCAGTACTTC
TRBJ1-1 | TRBV4-1 | . | . | CASSPSQLKGDTEAFF | TGCGCCAGCAGCCCTTCACAGCTTAAGGGGGACACTGAAGCTTTCTTT
TRBJ1-1 | TRBV4-1 | . | TRBD1 | CASSQVDREVTEAFF | TGCGCCAGCAGCCAAGTAGACAGGGAGGTTACTGAAGCTTTCTTT
TRBJ2-6 | TRBV5-6 | . | . | CASSFGRSGANVLTF | TGTGCCAGCAGCTTTGGACGCTCTGGGGCCAACGTCCTGACTTTC
TRBJ2-5 | TRBV29-1 | . | . | CSTPSAGGETQYF | TGCAGCACCCCATCGGCAGGGGGGGAGACCCAGTACTTC
TRBJ2-7 | TRBV5-4 | . | TRBD2 | CASSLSGGAYEQYF | TGTGCCAGCAGCCTTAGCGGGGGGGCCTACGAGCAGTACTTC
TRBJ1-5 | TRBV4-1 | . | TRBD1 | CASSQASGTVPQHF | TGCGCCAGCAGCCAAGCCTCCGGGACAGTTCCCCAGCATTTT
TRBJ2-7 | TRBV11-2 | . | . | CASSPDRVYEQYF | TGTGCCAGCAGCCCGGACAGAGTCTACGAGCAGTACTTC
TRBJ2-3 | TRBV5-6 | . | . | CASSLLGQPDTQYF | TGTGCCAGCAGCTTGTTAGGGCAGCCAGATACGCAGTATTTT
TRBJ2-1 | TRBV12-3/TRBV12-4 | . | . | CASHAYNEQFF | TGTGCCAGCCACGCATACAATGAGCAGTTCTTC
TRBJ2-1 | TRBV7-2 | . | TRBD2 | CASSSGLWDEQFF | TGTGCCAGCAGCTCGGGACTATGGGATGAGCAGTTCTTC
TRBJ2-3 | TRBV21-1 | . | . | CASSKGVAERTDTQYF | TGTGCCAGCAGCAAAGGGGTAGCGGAGCGCACAGATACGCAGTATTTT
TRBJ1-6 | TRBV12-3/TRBV12-4 | . | . | CASSLYRNSPLHF | TGTGCCAGCAGTCTATACAGGAATTCACCCCTCCACTTT
TRBJ1-3 | TRBV6-1 | . | . | CASSEWNRVGNTIYF | TGTGCCAGCAGTGAATGGAACAGGGTTGGAAACACCATATATTTT
TRBJ1-1 | TRBV29-1 | few | . | CSVVEILAFF | TGCAGCGTTGTGGAAATTCTAGCTTTCTTT
TRBJ2-3 | TRBV9 | . | . | CASSPSTTDTQYF | TGTGCCAGCAGCCCCTCGACTACAGATACGCAGTATTTT